A selection of T cell receptor beta chains follows, all from one sample in a study of metastatic and nonmetastatic thyroid tumors. TCRdb reprocessed the PCR reads via MiXCR. This sample has about 19,000 clones; around 25% occur once, and the top ten carry roughly 3.3%. The material sequenced was blood. These TCRs come from a male donor with papillary thyroid cancer or a benign thyroid nodule (not recorded which). Some clones in this sample may be carry-over from other donors' samples. CDR3s include the opening cysteine and the closing phenylalanine or tryptophan. D genes are given only for firm matches. Not all rows give a size; the values are once, few, many and, for expanded clones, a class.

.,TRBV12-3/TRBV12-4,14,.,TRBJ1-1,TGTGCCAGCAGTGAGGTGTTACGGAACACTGAAGCTTTCTTT,CASSEVLRNTEAFF
.,TRBV28,13,.,TRBJ1-2,TGTGCCAGCAGGCCAACAGGCGCGGATGGCTACACCTTC,CASRPTGADGYTF
.,TRBV7-8,14,.,TRBJ1-5,TGTGCCAGCAGCTCAGAAGGGGGTTTTCAGCCCCAGCATTTT,CASSSEGGFQPQHF
.,TRBV9,12,.,TRBJ1-1,TGTGCCAGCAGCGTAGGTGACACTGAAGCTTTCTTT,CASSVGDTEAFF
TRBD1,TRBV10-3,12,many,TRBJ1-4,TGTGCCATCGGGACAGGGGGGGCAAAACTGTTTTTT,CAIGTGGAKLFF
.,TRBV20-1,13,medium-sized,TRBJ2-1,TGCAGTGGGGGGGACAGCAAATTAGGTGAGCAGTTCTTC,CSGGDSKLGEQFF
.,TRBV2,15,medium-sized,TRBJ2-3,TGTGCCAGCAGAAACCGGGACCAAAGCACAGATACGCAGTATTTT,CASRNRDQSTDTQYF
TRBD2,TRBV6-1,15,.,TRBJ2-3,TGTGCCAGCAGTTTCGGGACTAGCGACACAGATACGCAGTATTTT,CASSFGTSDTDTQYF
.,TRBV30,15,.,TRBJ1-1,TGTGCCTGGAGTGGAACCGGGACGGCGGGGACTGAAGCTTTCTTT,CAWSGTGTAGTEAFF
.,TRBV20-1,10,.,TRBJ1-2,.,CTNLVYGCTF
.,TRBV11-3,14,many,TRBJ2-3,TGTGCCAGCAGCTTAGGGCGTAGCACAGATACGCAGTATTTT,CASSLGRSTDTQYF
TRBD1,TRBV30,15,.,TRBJ1-4,TGTGCCTGGAGTGTACGGACAGGGGTGAATGAAAAACTGTTTTTT,CAWSVRTGVNEKLFF
.,TRBV20-1,14,medium-sized,TRBJ2-1,TGCAGTGCAGGACCCCCCAGCTCCTACAATGAGCAGTTCTTC,CSAGPPSSYNEQFF
TRBD1,TRBV6-4,13,.,TRBJ2-3,TGTGCCAGCAGTGAATCGACAGGGAATACGCAGTATTTT,CASSESTGNTQYF
.,TRBV20-1,13,few,TRBJ2-7,TGCAGTGCTAGAGGTACAGGTTCCTACGAGCAGTACTTC,CSARGTGSYEQYF
.,TRBV4-1,17,few,TRBJ2-1,TGCGCCAGCAGCCAAGATCTTGGCGGGAAGGGAGACAATGAGCAGTTCTTC,CASSQDLGGKGDNEQFF
.,TRBV27,17,many,TRBJ1-6,TGTGCCAGCAGTTTCACGGGGGGCCGATGGTATAATTCACCCCTCCACTTT,CASSFTGGRWYNSPLHF
.,TRBV5-6,13,many,TRBJ2-7,TGTGCCAGCAGCTTGGGACGGATCTACGAGCAGTACTTC,CASSLGRIYEQYF
.,TRBV28,13,.,TRBJ1-1,TGTGCCAGCAGTTTAGGGAGGGGCACTGAAGCTTTCTTT,CASSLGRGTEAFF
TRBD1,TRBV7-2,14,once,TRBJ2-7,TGTGCCAGCAGCCGGGGACAGGGGGCCCGTGAGCAGTACTTC,CASSRGQGAREQYF
TRBD1,TRBV6-2/TRBV6-3,14,few,TRBJ2-5,TGTGCCAGCAAGAGGACAGGGTATCAAGAGACCCAGTACTTC,CASKRTGYQETQYF
TRBD1,TRBV20-1,14,.,TRBJ1-2,TGCAGTGCTGCCTCCGGGACAGTGGGCTATGGCTACACCTTC,CSAASGTVGYGYTF
.,TRBV7-2,14,many,TRBJ2-1,TGTGCCAGCAGCTTAGGTATTCTGGTGGATGAGCAGTTCTTC,CASSLGILVDEQFF
TRBD1,TRBV12-3/TRBV12-4,15,medium-sized,TRBJ2-3,TGTGCCAGCAGTTCGTCCGGGACAGGGATAGATACGCAGTATTTT,CASSSSGTGIDTQYF
.,TRBV6-1,12,medium-sized,TRBJ1-1,TGTGCCAGCAGGCTTTCCCACACTGAAGCTTTCTTT,CASRLSHTEAFF
.,TRBV6-1,14,few,TRBJ2-1,TGTGCCATCAGGGTCGGGGATTCCTACAATGAGCAGTTCTTC,CAIRVGDSYNEQFF
.,TRBV6-1,14,few,TRBJ2-6,TGTGCCAGCAAAAGCGGCTCTGGGGCCAACGTCCTGACTTTC,CASKSGSGANVLTF
TRBD2,TRBV2,14,.,TRBJ2-1,TGTGCCAGCAAAGGACTAGCGGTGTTCAATGAGCAGTTCTTC,CASKGLAVFNEQFF
.,TRBV20-1,15,.,TRBJ2-6,TGCAGTGCTAGGGCCAGTGGATTTGGGGCCAACGTCCTGACTTTC,CSARASGFGANVLTF
.,TRBV5-1,14,many,TRBJ1-1,TGCGCCAGCAGCCCCGAACCGGCGTTGGATGAAGCTTTCTTT,CASSPEPALDEAFF
TRBD1,TRBV20-1,12,.,TRBJ2-7,TGCAGTGCAAGGGACAGTTTCTACGAGCAGTACTTC,CSARDSFYEQYF